This T cell receptor beta chain was observed in a study of blood T cell repertoires in COVID-19. The V gene lost 1 base and the J gene lost 8 bases, with 9 bases spanning the gap. The CDR3 has 12 residues. Germline CDR1 reads SGHNT; CDR2 reads YYREEE (reference sequence). Original processing notes: Nucleated cell number was recorded as an estimate derived from reference gene primer amplification. The table came from immunoSEQ multiplex PCR; TCRdb's copy has only in-frame clones and leaves some out. That table supplies the V and J calls and clone size; D and trimming were determined from the DNA. The table lists 55,000 to 65,000 clones, about 90% of them singletons.

The sequencing sample was made of peripheral blood. The chain carries TRBV5-4 and TRBJ1-1; D gene uncertain. The TCR sequence derives from a man at least 80 years old in a cohort sampled during active COVID-19. Here the CDR3 DNA reads TGTGCCAGCAGCTTGCCTGCGGGCGAAGCTTTCTTT. This gives the protein CASSLPAGEAFF.